A single sample is the source of the 27 T cell receptor beta chains below, sequenced in a study of cytomegalovirus exposure and HLA in healthy donors. Method: immunoSEQ multiplex PCR; TCRdb's copy keeps in-frame clones and lacks some. The data hold about 130,000 clones, with around 94% observed a single time. The material sequenced was PBMCs. The origin of the receptors is a woman aged 18-29 years in good health and CMV-seronegative.

The chain uses TRBV7-3 and TRBJ2-3; 8 positions match TRBD2. This CDR3 spans 15 amino acids. CDR1 SGHTA and CDR2 FQGTGA come from the germline V gene. V lost 2 bases to trimming and J lost 5 bases; unmatched junction nucleotides: 6. The CDR3 region has the DNA TGTGCCAGCAGCTTATTCGGGGGGGCGGGAGATACGCAGTATTTT. This gives the protein CASSLFGGAGDTQYF.

The chain couples TRBV7-6 to TRBJ2-1; TRBD1 matches 8 bases. The germline gives CDR1 SGHVS, CDR2 FNYEAQ. The CDR3 contains 16 residues. Losses at the gene ends were 5 bases for V and 2 bases for J; bases not matched to a gene: 8. CDR3 in DNA: TGTGCCAGCAGCCCAGGGGGCCCGGGCGCCTACAATGAGCAGTTCTTC. Amino acid sequence: CASSPGGPGAYNEQFF.

The chain carries TRBV14 and TRBJ2-3; tentative D call: TRBD2 (6 bases). CDR1 is SGHDN and CDR2 is FVKESK in the germline V gene. V was cut by 4 bases and J by 4 bases, with 15 bases left in between. This CDR3 is 15 amino acids long. The CDR3 sequence is CASSRSGLMADTQYF. The DNA of the CDR3 is TGTGCCAGCAGCCGGTCGGGACTTATGGCAGATACGCAGTATTTT.

The chain employs TRBV7-2 and TRBJ2-1; TRBD2 agrees at 8 bases. V lost 5 bases, J lost 5 bases, and 8 bases stayed unmatched. Per the germline V gene, CDR1 is SGHTA and CDR2 is FQGNSA. This CDR3 region has 15 residues. CDR3 sequence: CASSRTSGPNNEQFF. CDR3 nucleotide sequence: TGTGCCAGCAGCCGAACTAGCGGACCGAACAATGAGCAGTTCTTC.

The chain carries TRBV5-5 and TRBJ1-4; 7 bases fit TRBD1. CDR3 size: 15 residues. Germline CDR1 SGHKS, CDR2 YYEKEE (reference sequence). V shed 4 bases, J shed 5 bases, and the junction held 8 bases outside the gene matches. DNA of the CDR3: TGTGCCAGCAGCATCCAGACAGGGATAAATGAAAAACTGTTTTTT. Its protein product is CASSIQTGINEKLFF.

This chain connects TRBV5-1 to TRBJ1-5, with D possibly TRBD1 on 6 matching bases. CDR1 and CDR2 (germline): SGHRS, YFSETQ. V dropped 0 bases and J dropped 3 bases, with 7 bases sitting between them. The CDR3 runs to 14 residues. The CDR3 coding sequence is TGCGCCAGCAGCTTGGGGACAGCCAATCAGCCCCAGCATTTT. Amino acid sequence: CASSLGTANQPQHF.

The chain recombines TRBV5-1 with TRBJ2-7; 10 nucleotides line up with TRBD2. This CDR3 region has 15 residues. Trimming removed 3 bases from V and 3 bases from J; junction bases left unmatched: 6. Germline CDR1 is SGHRS and CDR2 is YFSETQ. The chain's CDR3 is CASSWNIAGGYEQYF. The CDR3 region has the DNA TGCGCCAGCAGCTGGAATATAGCGGGAGGCTACGAGCAGTACTTC.

The V gene is TRBV7-9, the J gene TRBJ2-1; D uncertain. Looked up from germline, CDR1 is SEHNR and CDR2 is FQNEAQ (reference sequence). With 6 bases removed from V and 0 bases from J, the gap between germline ends came to 18 bases. The CDR3 runs 17 residues. The CDR3 loop reads CASSRHTRLSSYNEQFF. In DNA, the CDR3 is TGTGCCAGCAGTAGACATACCCGGTTAAGCTCCTACAATGAGCAGTTCTTC.

The chain recombines TRBV6-5 with TRBJ2-7; 8 bases fit TRBD2. This CDR3 region has 14 residues. CDR1 is MNHEY, CDR2 SVGAGI, per germline. V shed 4 bases and J 4 bases; nucleotides not matched to a gene: 6. The CDR3 protein is CASSSAGDLYEQYF. CDR3 bases: TGTGCCAGCAGTTCAGCGGGGGATCTTTACGAGCAGTACTTC.

The chain carries TRBV30 and TRBJ1-2; no reliable D call. V was pared by 7 bases and J by 4 bases, with 10 bases between. The length of the CDR3 is 11 residues. The germline CDR1 and CDR2 sequences are GTSNPN and SVGIG (reference sequence). CDR3 bases: TGTGCCTTTGGGAGCGGCTATGGCTACACCTTC. Translating it yields CAFGSGYGYTF.

The chain joins TRBV18 to TRBJ1-2, with TRBD1 matching over 8 bases. Germline trimming cut 4 bases from V and 4 bases from J; bases unmatched to any gene: 11. This CDR3 has 16 amino acids. CDR1 KGHSH and CDR2 LQKENI come from the germline V gene. CDR3 region: CASSLAPGQDPYGYTF. The CDR3 DNA is TGTGCCAGCTCACTCGCACCGGGACAGGACCCCTATGGCTACACCTTC.

V gene TRBV7-9 combines with J gene TRBJ1-2; D may be TRBD1 (6 bases). Germline CDR1 and CDR2: SEHNR and FQNEAQ (reference sequence). The CDR3 sequence is 15 residues long. The germline V and J ends were trimmed by 5 bases and 1 base, with 14 bases remaining between them. The CDR3 DNA sequence: TGTGCCAGCAGCGCCGGACAGTTTGTTAACTATGGCTACACCTTC. Its protein is CASSAGQFVNYGYTF.

This sequence joins TRBV4-1 and TRBJ1-2; D gene ambiguous. Germline CDR1 reads MGHRA; CDR2 reads YSYEKL. This CDR3 has 14 residues. The ends were cut back, 4 bases at V and 1 base at J, with 10 bases in the middle. CDR3 residues: CASSPLGDNYGYTF. The CDR3 DNA follows: TGCGCCAGCAGCCCGCTAGGAGATAACTATGGCTACACCTTC.

V usage is TRBV28 and J usage is TRBJ2-3; 12 bases agree with TRBD2. The CDR3 length is 17 residues. Germline lookup yields CDR1 MDHEN and CDR2 SYDVKM. The J segment lost 2 bases and the V segment lost 5 bases, leaving 8 bases of the junction unmatched. DNA of the CDR3: TGTGCCAGCAGTCGGGGAGGACTAGCGGGATCCACAGATACGCAGTATTTT. Translating gives CASSRGGLAGSTDTQYF.

The J gene is TRBJ1-1, the V gene TRBV28; D is uncertain. V was clipped by 7 bases and J by 4 bases, with 13 bases between them. The CDR3 covers 13 residues. Germline V gene lookup returns CDR1 MDHEN and CDR2 SYDVKM. CDR3 bases: TGTGCCAGCAATGGGGAGGCCGGCACTGAAGCTTTCTTT. Residues: CASNGEAGTEAFF.

The chain combines TRBV28 with TRBJ1-2; TRBD1 is a possible D gene (6 bases). The CDR3 has 14 residues. The germline gives CDR1 MDHEN, CDR2 SYDVKM. Trimming shortened V by 4 bases and J by 4 bases, and 13 bases separated the two germline ends. The CDR3 spells CASSSGTLFYGYTF. For the CDR3, the DNA is TGTGCCAGCAGTTCCGGGACACTTTTCTATGGCTACACCTTC.

V is TRBV5-1 and J is TRBJ2-1; 11 bases map to TRBD1. Germline lookup yields CDR1 SGHRS and CDR2 YFSETQ. V shed 4 bases and J 5 bases; nucleotides not matched to a gene: 8. The length of the CDR3 is 16 residues. CDR3 residues: CASSASRTGGNNEQFF. CDR3 sequence (DNA): TGCGCCAGCAGCGCGTCCAGGACAGGGGGCAACAATGAGCAGTTCTTC.

J is TRBJ2-2 and V is TRBV2, with D unresolved. The CDR3 sequence is 13 residues long. Looked up from germline, CDR1 is SNHLY and CDR2 is FYNNEI. In nucleotides, the CDR3 is TGTGCTACAGCAGTCAGGTCCACCGGGGAGCTGTTTTTT. Translating it yields CATAVRSTGELFF.

The rearrangement links TRBV5-6 to TRBJ2-7, with D possibly being TRBD2 (6 bases). CDR1 and CDR2 from the germline V gene are SGHDT and YYEEEE. This CDR3 spans 15 amino acids. V lost 2 bases to trimming and J lost 6 bases, with 18 bases between them. CDR3 region: CASSFIGTQGREQYF. The CDR3 region has the DNA TGTGCCAGCAGCTTCATTGGGACTCAAGGCCGCGAGCAGTACTTC.

The chain employs TRBV5-1 and TRBJ1-2; the match to TRBD1 covers 8 bases. CDR1 is SGHRS, CDR2 YFSETQ, per germline. The CDR3 length is 17 residues. Trimming took 1 base from V and 8 from J; bases not matched to a gene: 16. CDR3 DNA: TGCGCCAGCAGCTTGATCCAGGGGGCGTATAAAGTCAGCGGCTACACCTTC. Translating it yields CASSLIQGAYKVSGYTF.

CDR3 DNA: TGTGCCTGGAGTGTACTACGGACTAGCGGGAGAAGGGGGCCAGATACGCAGTATTTT. Encoded protein: CAWSVLRTSGRRGPDTQYF. The rearrangement uses TRBV30 and TRBJ2-3; 13 bases agree with TRBD2. This CDR3 is 19 amino acids long. From germline, CDR1 is GTSNPN and CDR2 SVGIG (reference sequence). With 0 bases clipped from V and 4 bases from J, the junction kept 13 bases outside the gene matches.

This clone was counted a single time. This rearrangement joins TRBV10-2 to TRBJ2-3; 10 nucleotides match TRBD1. With 6 bases clipped from V and 1 base from J, the junction kept 4 bases outside the gene matches. In germline, CDR1 is WSHSY, CDR2 SAAADI. The CDR3 covers 15 residues. The CDR3 nucleotides read TGCGCCAGCAGGACCGGGACAGGGGGCACAGATACGCAGTATTTT. It encodes CASRTGTGGTDTQYF.

The chain couples TRBV19 to TRBJ2-1; perhaps TRBD1 as D (6 bases). This CDR3 is built from 16 residues. Germline V gene data show CDR1 as LNHDA and CDR2 as SQIVND (reference sequence). The V gene lost 7 bases and the J gene lost 5 bases, with 21 bases spanning the gap. The CDR3 sequence is CASKDSISKPNNEQFF. DNA for the CDR3: TGTGCCAGTAAGGACAGCATAAGCAAACCGAACAATGAGCAGTTCTTC.

V is TRBV27 and J is TRBJ1-1, with 7 bases identical to TRBD1. Germline-derived CDR1 and CDR2 are MNHEY and SMNVEV (reference sequence). J was trimmed by 5 bases and V by 6 bases; bases with no gene match: 6. This CDR3 has 13 residues. The CDR3 DNA reads as TGTGCCAGCAGGGTCACAGGGGTTACTGAAGCTTTCTTT. Its protein is CASRVTGVTEAFF.

This chain connects TRBV9 to TRBJ1-5; no firm D call. Trimming left V 4 bases short and J 5 bases short, with 13 bases between. Germline lookup yields CDR1 SGDLS and CDR2 YYNGEE. There are 14 residues in the CDR3. The CDR3 DNA is TGTGCCAGCAGCCCACCGGGTTACGATCAGCCCCAGCATTTT. Translated: CASSPPGYDQPQHF.

The V gene is TRBV5-1, the J gene TRBJ1-5; 10 positions match TRBD1. The germline gives CDR1 SGHRS, CDR2 YFSETQ. This CDR3 contains 17 residues. J was trimmed by 1 base and V by 4 bases; bases with no gene match: 8. CDR3: CASSPGTGVKSNQPQHF. The CDR3 nucleotides read TGCGCCAGCAGCCCCGGGACAGGGGTCAAGAGCAATCAGCCCCAGCATTTT.

The chain couples TRBV6-1 to TRBJ2-5, with 9 bases matching TRBD2. Trimming took 1 base from V and 1 from J; bases not matched to a gene: 4. Germline V gene data show CDR1 as MNHNS and CDR2 as SASEGT. The CDR3 has 16 residues. CDR3 residues: CASSEGLAVPQETQYF. In DNA form, the CDR3 reads TGTGCCAGCAGTGAAGGACTAGCGGTCCCCCAAGAGACCCAGTACTTC.